This T cell receptor (beta chain) came from a study of PD-L1 blockade in urothelial cancer (dated by TCRdb to the late 2010s). With regard to the full study: Therapy was started around 2014 for all patients, and atezolizumab 1,200 mg was administered intravenously every 3 weeks. Twenty-five of 29 patients were identified as males with urothelial cancer of bladder origin, and a prior smoking history was reported by 18 of 29 patients. Patients had an ECOG performance status of 0 or 1 and had received between 0 and 3 prior chemotherapy regimens. Blood samples were analyzed 3 weeks after the start of treatment (second dose) and 6 weeks after the start of treatment. Blood samples gave a median of about 150,000 T cells and 80,000 to 95,000 unique TCRs, with a median clonality of 0.080. The study, an exploratory multi-omic analysis, examined somatic, immune and clinical correlates of response to PD-L1 blockade with atezolizumab in urothelial cancer. Pretreatment tumor samples, along with matched peripheral blood serially collected before and after atezolizumab treatment, were subjected to TCR sequencing. Progression-free survival longer than 6 months counted as durable clinical benefit, and TCR features were additionally tested against both progression-free and overall survival. In the same patients, whole exome sequencing and RNA sequencing of pretreatment tumors were performed in addition to TCR sequencing. Durable clinical benefit was achieved by nine patients and was not achieved by 20 patients. Pretreatment blood TCR-seq was available for 30 or so patients, at least one posttreatment blood collection was obtained for some 25 patients, and tumor TCR-seq was available for some 25 patients.

What the work shows at the level of the full study, not this receptor alone: A pretreatment peripheral blood TCR clonality below the median was linked to improved progression-free and overall survival. Greater expansion of tumor-associated TCR clones in peripheral blood 3 weeks after the start of treatment was observed in patients with durable benefit (n of about 20, p = 0.022). Because the sample size was small (n ≈ 29) and many of the analyses were exploratory, the results are meant to be hypothesis-generating.

Synthetic TCR analog templates were spiked into each PCR to estimate absolute template abundance from read counts. TCRbeta CDR3 regions were amplified from genomic DNA with bias-controlled V and J gene primers using the immunoSEQ assay. Sequencing of rearranged TCRbeta segments was performed at approximately 20X coverage. The authors' pipeline ran thus. Sequencing errors were corrected by clustering and CDR3s were annotated against IMGT to assign V, D and J genes. Out-of-frame and stop-codon sequences were excluded, and only productive TCRbeta rearrangements were used in downstream analyses. To compute clonality, Shannon entropy was normalized by the log of the number of unique productive sequences and then subtracted from one. Fisher's exact test with Benjamini-Hochberg correction, using a cutoff of adjusted p below 0.01, was how clones that differed between time points or between blood and tumor were identified. TCRdb took this table from immuneACCESS and kept in-frame rearrangements with V and J called. Such tables lack part of the clones; where checked against another copy, unresolved V genes explain under half of the gap, and the rest is unexplained. The V and J calls and clone size come from that table; D and trimming were worked out from the DNA. For this sample the table gives about 52,000 clones, of which approximately 88% were detected only once. The ten largest clones add up to 1% to 1.5% of the sample.

V gives up 4 bases and J gives up 5 bases, and the segment between their germline ends measures 11 bases. The germline V gene provides CDR1 MRHNA and CDR2 SNTAGT. The CDR3, cysteine through phenylalanine, is 13 amino acids long. Only CDR3 DNA is held: 39 bases, read in frame from base 1. The sample's time point label, in plain terms: pretreatment peripheral blood. The cohort included 29 patients with locally advanced or metastatic urothelial carcinoma who were treated at Memorial Sloan Kettering on a trial protocol. Peripheral blood mononuclear cells were collected pretreatment and during treatment, with between 1 and 8 total time points obtained per patient. The Qiagen DNeasy Blood extraction kit was used to purify genomic DNA from total PBMCs and tumor samples. PBMCs were collected pretreatment and during treatment, and were isolated and stored as previously described. Of note for this clone: Its antigen is not yet known. Base qualities are not at hand, and no much larger clone is one base apart.

The sample was PBMCs, taken around atezolizumab (anti-PD-L1) treatment. This chain is built from TRBV6-4 and TRBJ1-1; the D gene assignment is ambiguous. This TCR was recovered from a man over 45 with urothelial cancer. CDR3 protein: CASSVSQQTEAFF. The nucleotide sequence reads TGTGCCAGCAGTGTTAGCCAGCAGACTGAAGCTTTCTTT.